Presented here are 31 T cell receptor beta chains from one specimen sequenced in a study of neoadjuvant anti-PD-1 for oral cavity cancer. Stated time point: after neoadjuvant nivolumab, at surgical resection. Data came from immunoSEQ multiplex PCR; TCRdb stores just in-frame clones and leaves some out. The table lists about 14,000 clones, 71% of them singletons. Sequencing was performed on PBMCs, taken after nivolumab (anti-PD-1) treatment. These receptors were collected from a person aged 35-79 years with oral cavity squamous cell carcinoma.

The chain uses TRBV6-1 and TRBJ1-2, with D possibly matching TRBD1 (5 bases). The CDR3 has 18 amino acids. The V end was cut by 2 bases, the J end by 3 bases, with 22 bases between. The V gene's germline CDR1 is MNHNS and CDR2 SASEGT. The CDR3 spells CASSEWFNAGGRDYGYTF. The DNA for the CDR3 is TGTGCCAGCAGTGAATGGTTCAATGCGGGGGGAAGGGACTATGGCTACACCTTC.

CDR3 sequence: CASSPQGGSQETQYF. In DNA form, the CDR3 reads TGTGCCAGCAGCCCCCAGGGGGGCTCTCAAGAGACCCAGTACTTC. The chain employs TRBV7-6 and TRBJ2-5, with TRBD1 as a possible D gene (7 bases). CDR1 and CDR2 from the germline V gene are SGHVS and FNYEAQ. V was trimmed by 5 bases and J by 2 bases, leaving 15 bases between them. The CDR3 extends over 15 amino acids.

This clone was detected only a few times. The chain links TRBV30 to TRBJ1-1; D is unresolved. This CDR3 contains 12 residues. V gave up 0 bases and J gave up 2 bases, with 4 bases separating them. Germline V CDR1 and CDR2: GTSNPN, SVGIG (reference sequence). In DNA, the CDR3 is TGTGCCTGGAGTGTGTCTAACACTGAAGCTTTCTTT. Encoded protein: CAWSVSNTEAFF.

This clone was observed a single time. This chain links TRBV7-8 with TRBJ1-2; D ambiguous. The V end was cut by 2 bases, the J end by 5 bases, with 9 bases between. This CDR3 spans 13 amino acids. Germline CDR1 is SGHVS and CDR2 is FQNEAQ. CDR3: CASSLLRGYGYTF. In DNA form, the CDR3 reads TGTGCCAGCAGCTTACTTCGAGGATATGGCTACACCTTC.

The J gene is TRBJ1-1, the V gene TRBV12-5; D call uncertain. CDR1 and CDR2 from the germline V gene are LGHNT and FRNRAP. The CDR3 spans 12 residues. Trimming took off 3 bases at V and 4 bases at J, with 6 bases between the two ends. The DNA for the CDR3 is TGTGCTAGTGGTTTAGGAGGCACTGAAGCTTTCTTT. Protein product: CASGLGGTEAFF.

This chain joins TRBV20-1 and TRBJ2-2; 7 positions match TRBD1. Germline V lookup: CDR1 DFQATT, CDR2 SNEGSKA (reference sequence). This CDR3 is built from 11 residues. CDR3 nucleotides: TGCAGCTTACAGGGGACCGGGGAGCTGTTTTTT. Protein product: CSLQGTGELFF.

V and J are TRBV19 and TRBJ2-1; 10 nucleotides line up with TRBD2. The germline V gene encodes CDR1 LNHDA and CDR2 SQIVND (reference sequence). V was pared by 4 bases and J by 9 bases, with 6 bases of the junction left unmatched. The length of the CDR3 is 14 residues. For the CDR3, the DNA is TGTGCCAGTAGTACCGGGACTAGCGTGGGTGAGCAGTTCTTC. Translating gives CASSTGTSVGEQFF.

This sequence joins TRBV29-1 and TRBJ2-7, with D unclear. This CDR3 spans 13 amino acids. The germline V and J ends were trimmed by 1 base and 6 bases, with 13 bases remaining between them. The germline CDR1 and CDR2 sequences are SQVTM and ANQGSEA. In DNA, the CDR3 is TGCAGCGTTGAAGTGGCGACATTACGCGAGCAGTACTTC. It yields the protein CSVEVATLREQYF.

This chain uses TRBV29-1 with TRBJ2-1; the D is unclear. This CDR3 contains 10 residues. With 4 bases removed from V and 10 bases from J, the gap between germline ends came to 8 bases. Looked up from germline, CDR1 is SQVTM and CDR2 is ANQGSEA. CDR3 DNA: TGCAGCGTTGTGTCTTTCGAGCAGTTCTTC. Protein product: CSVVSFEQFF.

This chain connects TRBV15 to TRBJ2-7, with D unclear. With 0 bases removed from V and 6 bases from J, the gap between germline ends came to 6 bases. This CDR3 comprises 12 residues. The germline gives CDR1 LNHNV, CDR2 YYDKDF (reference sequence). The CDR3 coding sequence is TGTGCCACCAGCAGAGATCTAGGCGAGCAGTACTTC. Protein sequence: CATSRDLGEQYF.

The V and J genes are TRBV30 and TRBJ1-2; maybe TRBD1 (5 bases). This CDR3 region has 14 residues. V was cut by 2 bases and J by 2 bases, with 12 bases left in between. Germline CDR1 reads GTSNPN; CDR2 reads SVGIG (reference sequence). DNA of the CDR3: TGTGCCTGGAGTAATCACCCAGGGAACTATGGCTACACCTTC. Encoded protein: CAWSNHPGNYGYTF.

The CDR3, as DNA: TGTGCCAGCAGCTGGGGAGATACGCAGTATTTT. Amino acid sequence: CASSWGDTQYF. The rearrangement links TRBV6-5 to TRBJ2-3; D gene uncertain. Trimming removed 6 bases from V and 5 bases from J, with 6 bases in between. CDR3 length: 11 amino acids. The germline V gene has CDR1 MNHEY and CDR2 SVGAGI.

This clone came up once. This chain links TRBV6-1 with TRBJ1-5; D remains unclear. CDR3 length: 12 amino acids. Trimming took off 5 bases at V and 4 bases at J, with 6 bases between the two ends. Germline values: CDR1 MNHNS, CDR2 SASEGT. The chain's CDR3 is CASSQPNQPQHF. The CDR3 nucleotides read TGTGCCAGCAGTCAACCTAATCAGCCCCAGCATTTT.

The chain employs TRBV6-1 and TRBJ1-5; D possibly corresponds to TRBD1 (5 bases). The germline V gene encodes CDR1 MNHNS and CDR2 SASEGT. The CDR3 consists of 15 residues. Trimming left V 1 base short and J 2 bases short, with 9 bases between. CDR3 sequence reads: CASSEGPQGNQPQHF. The CDR3 nucleotides read TGTGCCAGCAGTGAAGGCCCACAGGGCAATCAGCCCCAGCATTTT.

This clone was seen only once. This sequence joins TRBV28 and TRBJ1-2; D gene unclear. The length of the CDR3 is 17 residues. The V end lost 5 bases, the J end lost 0 bases, and 19 bases lay between the germline ends. The V gene's germline CDR1 is MDHEN and CDR2 SYDVKM. CDR3 bases: TGTGCCAGCAGTGGGATCGGTGAGAGTCCTTCTAACTATGGCTACACCTTC. It translates to CASSGIGESPSNYGYTF.

The genes are TRBV14 and TRBJ2-7; D is unresolved. Deletions cut 2 bases from V and 0 bases from J, with 2 bases between. In germline, CDR1 is SGHDN, CDR2 FVKESK. This CDR3 spans 12 amino acids. The CDR3: CASSQYSYEQYF. The CDR3 region has the DNA TGTGCCAGCAGCCAATACTCCTACGAGCAGTACTTC.

In its sample, this clone was seen a few times. V gene TRBV2 combines with J gene TRBJ1-2, with D possibly being TRBD1 (5 bases). The V gene's germline CDR1 is SNHLY and CDR2 FYNNEI. V was clipped by 5 bases and J by 2 bases, with 12 bases between them. The CDR3 loop spans 14 amino acids. The CDR3 here is CASSPEYRNYGYTF. The CDR3 bases are TGTGCCAGCAGTCCTGAATACAGGAACTATGGCTACACCTTC. Looking up the rest from reference TRBV2 and TRBJ1-2 gives the full variable domain: EPEVTQTPSHQVTQMGQEVILRCVPISNHLYFYWYRQILGQKVEFLVSFYNNEISEKSEIFDDQFSVERPDGSNFTLKIRSTKLEDSAMYFCASSPEYRNYGYTFGSGTRLTVV.

The sample holds a few counts of this clone. The CDR3 loop is CATSRGGTGNQPQHF. CDR3 coding DNA: TGTGCCACCAGCAGAGGAGGGACAGGCAATCAGCCCCAGCATTTT. This chain uses TRBV15 with TRBJ1-5; 7 nucleotides match TRBD1. The germline gives CDR1 LNHNV, CDR2 YYDKDF (reference sequence). CDR3 length equals 15 residues. V was pared by 1 base and J by 2 bases, with 2 bases of the junction left unmatched.

The V gene is TRBV27, the J gene TRBJ1-3; 9 bases line up with TRBD1. The V gene end was trimmed by 0 bases and the J gene end by 4 bases; junction bases not matched to a gene: 7. CDR1 is MNHEY and CDR2 is SMNVEV in the germline V gene (reference sequence). CDR3 length equals 17 residues. DNA of the CDR3: TGTGCCAGCAGTTTATCGGTACAGGGGGCAAACGGAAACACCATATATTTT. Translating gives CASSLSVQGANGNTIYF.

This clone was recorded a few times. The V and J genes are TRBV27 and TRBJ1-2; no definite D call. CDR3 length equals 14 residues. The germline V gene encodes CDR1 MNHEY and CDR2 SMNVEV (reference sequence). V lost 5 bases and J lost 7, with 17 bases in between. The CDR3 DNA is TGTGCCAGCAGTCCCACGTCTAGAGCCCTTGGCTACACCTTC. Its translation is CASSPTSRALGYTF.

V and J are TRBV6-6 and TRBJ1-2, with D possibly being TRBD1 (5 bases). Deletions cut 9 bases from V and 3 bases from J, with 11 bases between. This CDR3 spans 12 amino acids. Germline lookup yields CDR1 MNHNY and CDR2 SVGAGI (reference sequence). The CDR3 bases are TGTGCCAGTTCCGGGGGGGACTATGGCTACACCTTC. It is translated as CASSGGDYGYTF.

The chain employs TRBV4-1 and TRBJ2-7; D not certain. Trimming took 0 bases from V and 1 from J, leaving 10 bases between them. From germline, CDR1 is MGHRA and CDR2 YSYEKL. This CDR3 spans 15 amino acids. DNA of the CDR3: TGCGCCAGCAGCCAAGATGTACCCCAGTCCTACGAGCAGTACTTC. This codes for CASSQDVPQSYEQYF.

V is TRBV5-1 and J is TRBJ2-1, with 8 bases identical to TRBD1. The germline gives CDR1 SGHRS, CDR2 YFSETQ. The length of the CDR3 is 14 residues. Germline trimming cut 4 bases from V and 3 bases from J; bases unmatched to any gene: 3. The CDR3 region has the DNA TGCGCCAGCAGCGCCGGACAGGGCTACAATGAGCAGTTCTTC. Protein product: CASSAGQGYNEQFF.

V and J are TRBV11-2 and TRBJ2-1; TRBD1 is a possible D gene (6 bases). The CDR3 has 16 residues. CDR1 is SGHAT, CDR2 FQNNGV, per germline. V dropped 3 bases and J dropped 4 bases, with 16 bases sitting between them. This CDR3 reads CASSFTKRTVYNEQFF. CDR3 in DNA: TGTGCCAGCAGCTTCACGAAGCGGACAGTATACAATGAGCAGTTCTTC. Using reference TRBV11-2 and TRBJ2-1 for the parts outside the CDR3, the full variable domain is EAGVAQSPRYKIIEKRQSVAFWCNPISGHATLYWYQQILGQGPKLLIQFQNNGVVDDSQLPKDRFSAERLKGVDSTLKIQPAKLEDSAVYLCASSFTKRTVYNEQFFGPGTRLTVL.

The chain employs TRBV10-3 and TRBJ1-5, with 9 nucleotides matching TRBD1. Germline trimming cut 10 bases from V and 2 bases from J; bases unmatched to any gene: 6. The V gene's germline CDR1 is ENHRY and CDR2 SYGVKD. The CDR3 contains 14 residues. In nucleotides, the CDR3 is TGTGCCACCCACTGGGACAGGGGCAATCAGCCCCAGCATTTT. It translates to CATHWDRGNQPQHF.

The V gene is TRBV6-1, the J gene TRBJ1-5; D perhaps matches TRBD1 (5 bases). Looked up from germline, CDR1 is MNHNS and CDR2 is SASEGT. V lost 1 base and J 4 bases, leaving 14 bases between the germline ends. CDR3 length: 16 amino acids. CDR3 bases: TGTGCCAGCAGTGAAGTATGGGTCGGGGGGAATCAGCCCCAGCATTTT. This encodes CASSEVWVGGNQPQHF.

The V and J genes are TRBV9 and TRBJ2-3; tentatively, D is TRBD2 (6 bases). The ends were cut back, 4 bases at V and 3 bases at J, with 9 bases in the middle. The germline CDR1 and CDR2 sequences are SGDLS and YYNGEE. The CDR3 totals 13 residues. Here the CDR3 DNA reads TGTGCCAGCAGCTTGGGACTTACAGATACGCAGTATTTT. This codes for CASSLGLTDTQYF. The full variable domain, in which reference TRBV9 and TRBJ2-3 provide the parts outside the CDR3, is DSGVTQTPKHLITATGQRVTLRCSPRSGDLSVYWYQQSLDQGLQFLIQYYNGEERAKGNILERFSAQQFPDLHSELNLSSLELGDSALYFCASSLGLTDTQYFGPGTRLTVL.

For the CDR3, the DNA is TGTGCCAGTAGTGGGGGACTAGCCGACCGGGAGCAGTACTTC. This encodes CASSGGLADREQYF. The chain is built from TRBV19 and TRBJ2-7; 9 bases are shared with TRBD2. CDR1 LNHDA and CDR2 SQIVND come from the germline V gene (reference sequence). The CDR3 runs 14 residues. V was clipped by 5 bases and J by 7 bases; unmatched bases: 9.

V gene TRBV4-1 combines with J gene TRBJ1-4; unclear D gene. Trimming pared 6 bases from V and 4 bases from J, leaving 12 bases between. Per germline, CDR1 MGHRA and CDR2 YSYEKL. The CDR3 covers 14 residues. The CDR3 spells CASSVDGFNEKLFF. The CDR3, as DNA: TGCGCCAGCAGTGTGGACGGATTTAATGAAAAACTGTTTTTT.

This clone was detected a few times. V gene TRBV30 combines with J gene TRBJ1-2, with 7 nucleotides matching TRBD1. The V segment lost 3 bases and the J segment 6 bases; nucleotides outside the gene matches: 4. CDR3 length: 12 amino acids. Per germline, CDR1 GTSNPN and CDR2 SVGIG (reference sequence). CDR3 sequence reads: CAWSTTGNGYTF. CDR3 DNA sequence: TGTGCCTGGAGCACGACAGGGAATGGCTACACCTTC.

This clone was detected a few times. The chain links TRBV2 to TRBJ1-5; 9 nucleotides align to TRBD1. Germline-derived CDR1 and CDR2 are SNHLY and FYNNEI. The CDR3 loop spans 14 amino acids. The ends lost 3 bases at V and 4 bases at J; junction bases unmatched: 1. In nucleotides, the CDR3 is TGTGCCAGCAGTGACGACAGGGGGAATCAGCCCCAGCATTTT. This sequence encodes CASSDDRGNQPQHF.